The 22 T cell receptor beta chains reported below all come from one sample, sequenced in a study of cytomegalovirus exposure and HLA in healthy donors. Only in-frame clones appear in the TCRdb table, and some are missing; sequencing was by immunoSEQ multiplex PCR. Found here are a few hundred thousand clones, about nine tenths of them singletons; the top ten hold 0.84%. Material: PBMCs. The source is a woman younger than 30 in good health and CMV-seronegative.

V and J are TRBV28 and TRBJ1-5; 10 bases line up with TRBD1. V shed 7 bases, J shed 6 bases, and the junction held 12 bases outside the gene matches. CDR1 MDHEN and CDR2 SYDVKM come from the germline V gene. This CDR3 is built from 16 residues. CDR3 loop: CASTMEGQGVFQPQHF. CDR3 nucleotides: TGTGCCAGCACCATGGAAGGACAGGGGGTTTTTCAGCCCCAGCATTTT.

J is TRBJ2-2 and V is TRBV7-2, with a weak D call TRBD2 (5 bases). Trimming stripped 8 bases from V and 7 bases from J, with 5 bases between. CDR1 SGHTA and CDR2 FQGNSA come from the germline V gene. CDR3 length: 10 amino acids. The chain's CDR3 is CASGSGELFF. CDR3 coding DNA: TGTGCCAGCGGGAGCGGGGAGCTGTTTTTT.

The chain is built from TRBV28 and TRBJ2-3; possibly TRBD2 for D (6 bases). Between the trimmed V and J ends, which lost 5 bases and 4 bases, there was a span of 13 bases. Germline CDR1 MDHEN, CDR2 SYDVKM. The CDR3 runs to 14 residues. CDR3 DNA sequence: TGTGCCAGCAGTAGATCCGGGAGCCCAGATACGCAGTATTTT. Amino acid sequence: CASSRSGSPDTQYF.

This rearrangement joins TRBV6-5 to TRBJ1-1; the match to TRBD1 covers 8 bases. The J segment lost 5 bases and the V segment lost 6 bases, leaving 5 bases of the junction unmatched. The V gene's germline CDR1 is MNHEY and CDR2 SVGAGI. The CDR3 spans 13 residues. This chain's CDR3 is CASRGQGGTEAFF. CDR3 DNA: TGTGCCAGCAGAGGACAGGGTGGGACTGAAGCTTTCTTT.

This clone showed up just once. The V and J genes are TRBV4-2 and TRBJ2-1; the D gene is possibly TRBD1 (5 bases). CDR3 length equals 19 residues. Trimming took off 0 bases at V and 3 bases at J, with 21 bases between the two ends. Germline assignment: CDR1 LGHNA and CDR2 YNFKEQ. Here the CDR3 reads CASSQEGGPTAIFYNEQFF. CDR3 bases: TGTGCCAGCAGCCAAGAGGGCGGACCGACAGCTATCTTCTACAATGAGCAGTTCTTC.

This chain joins TRBV7-9 and TRBJ2-7; TRBD2 matches 11 bases. The CDR3 spans 17 residues. The trim removed 7 bases at V and 1 base at J, leaving 12 bases unmatched. Germline-derived CDR1 and CDR2 are SEHNR and FQNEAQ (reference sequence). This CDR3 is CASTQRRGLAESYEQYF. The CDR3 nucleotides are TGTGCCAGCACCCAGAGACGGGGACTAGCGGAGTCCTACGAGCAGTACTTC.

The rearrangement uses TRBV6-4 and TRBJ1-2; 8 bases line up with TRBD1. The CDR3 totals 16 residues. V shed 5 bases, J shed 4 bases, and the junction held 12 bases outside the gene matches. CDR1 is MRHNA, CDR2 SNTAGT, per germline. As DNA, the CDR3 is TGTGCCAGCAGTAACTATACCGGGACAGGCCGCTATGGCTACACCTTC. It specifies CASSNYTGTGRYGYTF.

The chain is built from TRBV11-2 and TRBJ2-3; TRBD2 matches at 7 bases. CDR3 length: 16 amino acids. Losses at the gene ends were 7 bases for V and 0 bases for J; bases not matched to a gene: 10. Germline V gene data show CDR1 as SGHAT and CDR2 as FQNNGV. CDR3 bases: TGTGCCAGCAACCCCGGGGGGACCCGAAGCACAGATACGCAGTATTTT. This codes for CASNPGGTRSTDTQYF.

V usage is TRBV10-3 and J usage is TRBJ2-7; the match to TRBD2 covers 11 bases. CDR3 size: 18 residues. The germline V gene encodes CDR1 ENHRY and CDR2 SYGVKD. The V segment lost 1 base and the J segment 1 base; nucleotides outside the gene matches: 9. The CDR3 DNA sequence: TGTGCCATCAGTGAGTTTCCCGGGACTAGCGGTGCTTCCTACGAGCAGTACTTC. It encodes CAISEFPGTSGASYEQYF.

The CDR3 reads CASSATGQGHNQPQHF. CDR3 nucleotide sequence: TGTGCCAGCAGTGCCACGGGACAGGGACACAATCAGCCCCAGCATTTT. This chain connects TRBV28 to TRBJ1-5, with TRBD1 matching over 9 bases. The CDR3 runs 16 residues. The ends lost 5 bases at V and 3 bases at J; junction bases unmatched: 8. Germline loops: CDR1 MDHEN, CDR2 SYDVKM.

V is TRBV5-1 and J is TRBJ2-4, with 7 bases aligning to TRBD1. After removal of 4 bases from V and 5 bases from J, the junction contained 6 bases not matched to a gene. The germline V gene has CDR1 SGHRS and CDR2 YFSETQ. The CDR3 spans 14 residues. The CDR3 region is CASSGTGAENIQYF. The CDR3 DNA is TGCGCCAGCAGCGGTACAGGGGCTGAAAACATTCAGTACTTC.

This clone was observed once. The chain couples TRBV27 to TRBJ1-5, with 9 nucleotides matching TRBD1. Germline CDR1 and CDR2: MNHEY and SMNVEV (reference sequence). The CDR3 spans 16 residues. V gave up 3 bases and J gave up 1 base; unmatched junction bases: 4. The CDR3 DNA reads as TGTGCCAGCAGTTTTTCCGGGACAGGGAGCAATCAGCCCCAGCATTTT. Protein product: CASSFSGTGSNQPQHF.

CDR3 sequence reads: CASSVNYEQYF. In nucleotides, the CDR3 is TGTGCCAGCAGTGTAAACTACGAGCAGTACTTC. The chain has TRBV2 and TRBJ2-7, with D hard to call. CDR3 length: 11 residues. Trimming took 4 bases from V and 3 from J, leaving 4 bases between them. Germline V gives CDR1 SNHLY, CDR2 FYNNEI.

The genes are TRBV29-1 and TRBJ1-1, with 7 nucleotides matching TRBD1. CDR1 is SQVTM, CDR2 ANQGSEA, per germline. This CDR3 comprises 11 residues. The trim removed 5 bases at V and 4 bases at J, leaving 1 base unmatched. The DNA for the CDR3 is TGCAGCGTTACAGGGGCCACTGAAGCTTTCTTT. This gives the protein CSVTGATEAFF.

The chain couples TRBV7-3 to TRBJ1-1, with TRBD1 matching over 9 bases. Germline values: CDR1 SGHTA, CDR2 FQGTGA. V trimming: 3 bases; J trimming: 2 bases; junction bases outside the gene matches: 7. There are 16 residues in the CDR3. The CDR3 loop reads CASSLWGDRENTEAFF. CDR3 sequence (DNA): TGTGCCAGCAGCTTGTGGGGGGACAGGGAAAACACTGAAGCTTTCTTT.

The CDR3 nucleotides are TGTGCCAGCAGCGCCGAACCCCGGGAGGCAGATGGCTACACCTTC. Its translation: CASSAEPREADGYTF. The V and J genes are TRBV11-1 and TRBJ1-2, with D hard to call. The CDR3 consists of 15 residues. The germline V and J ends were trimmed by 5 bases and 6 bases, with 19 bases remaining between them. The germline gives CDR1 SGHAT, CDR2 FQDESV (reference sequence).

This clone was counted a single time. The chain employs TRBV6-5 and TRBJ2-2, with D uncertain. The CDR3 is 16 amino acids. Germline assignment: CDR1 MNHEY and CDR2 SVGAGI. Trimming left V 2 bases short and J 3 bases short, with 13 bases between. This CDR3 reads CASSYEGAPYTGELFF. Written as DNA, the CDR3 is TGTGCCAGCAGTTACGAAGGAGCTCCGTACACCGGGGAGCTGTTTTTT.

The rearrangement joins TRBV11-2 to TRBJ1-2; 7 nucleotides agree with TRBD1. Trimming removed 5 bases from V and 3 bases from J; junction bases left unmatched: 9. The germline CDR1 and CDR2 sequences are SGHAT and FQNNGV. The CDR3 contains 15 residues. CDR3 DNA: TGTGCCAGCAGCCCCCAGATCGGACAGGACTATGGCTACACCTTC. It translates to CASSPQIGQDYGYTF.

This clone was detected many times. This CDR3 reads CASRTAEGLAYTF. In DNA, the CDR3 is TGTGCCAGCAGGACGGCGGAGGGGTTGGCCTACACCTTC. The chain carries TRBV6-5 and TRBJ1-2, with TRBD1 as a possible D gene (5 bases). V was trimmed by 6 bases and J by 10 bases, leaving 18 bases between them. The CDR3 is made up of 13 amino acids. Looked up from germline, CDR1 is MNHEY and CDR2 is SVGAGI.

The CDR3 bases are TGTGCCACCCACACTACCTACAATGAGCAGTTCTTC. Translation gives CATHTTYNEQFF. The chain employs TRBV27 and TRBJ2-1, with D unresolved. CDR1 and CDR2 (germline): MNHEY, SMNVEV (reference sequence). V was cut by 10 bases and J by 2 bases, with 9 bases left in between. CDR3 length equals 12 residues.

V is TRBV27 and J is TRBJ2-3; the match to TRBD2 covers 7 bases. Germline V lookup: CDR1 MNHEY, CDR2 SMNVEV (reference sequence). This CDR3 has 15 residues. J lost 3 bases, V lost 3 bases, and 6 bases had no gene match. For the CDR3, the DNA is TGTGCCAGCAGTTTTACTAGCGAAGGAACAGATACGCAGTATTTT. Amino acid sequence: CASSFTSEGTDTQYF.

The chain carries TRBV6-5 and TRBJ2-7; tentatively, D is TRBD1 (6 bases). Trimming left V 6 bases short and J 2 bases short, with 14 bases between. Germline V gene sequence: CDR1 MNHEY, CDR2 SVGAGI. The CDR3 contains 14 residues. CDR3 nucleotides: TGTGCCAGCAGCCAACAGGGACCTACCTACGAGCAGTACTTC. Amino acid sequence: CASSQQGPTYEQYF.